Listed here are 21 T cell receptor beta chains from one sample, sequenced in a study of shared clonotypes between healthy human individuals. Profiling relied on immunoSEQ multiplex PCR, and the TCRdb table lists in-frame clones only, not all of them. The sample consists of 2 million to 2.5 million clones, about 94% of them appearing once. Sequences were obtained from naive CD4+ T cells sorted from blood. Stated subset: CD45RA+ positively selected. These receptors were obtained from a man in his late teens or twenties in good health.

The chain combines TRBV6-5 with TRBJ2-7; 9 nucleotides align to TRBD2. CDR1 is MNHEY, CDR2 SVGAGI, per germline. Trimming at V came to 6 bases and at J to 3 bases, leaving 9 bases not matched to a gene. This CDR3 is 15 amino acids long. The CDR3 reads CASRDPSGGFYEQYF. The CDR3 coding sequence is TGTGCCAGCAGGGACCCCAGCGGGGGGTTCTACGAGCAGTACTTC.

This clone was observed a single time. Here the CDR3 DNA reads TGTGCCTGGAGTGCCCAGGCGGAGACGGTTAACTATGGCTACACCTTC. As protein: CAWSAQAETVNYGYTF. This chain uses TRBV30 with TRBJ1-2, with D unclear. Germline V gene data show CDR1 as GTSNPN and CDR2 as SVGIG (reference sequence). The V gene lost 1 base and the J gene lost 1 base, with 16 bases spanning the gap. CDR3 length: 16 residues. Full variable domain (missing parts from reference TRBV30 and TRBJ1-2): SQTIHQWPATLVQPVGSPLSLECTVEGTSNPNLYWYRQAAGRGLQLLFYSVGIGQISSEVPQNLSASRPQDRQFILSSKKLLLSDSGFYLCAWSAQAETVNYGYTFGSGTRLTVV.

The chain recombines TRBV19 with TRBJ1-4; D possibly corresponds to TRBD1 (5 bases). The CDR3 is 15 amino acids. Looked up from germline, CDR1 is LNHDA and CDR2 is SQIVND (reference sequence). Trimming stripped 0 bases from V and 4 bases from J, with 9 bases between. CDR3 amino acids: CASSIDRGSNEKLFF. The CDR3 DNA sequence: TGTGCCAGTAGTATAGATAGGGGAAGTAATGAAAAACTGTTTTTT.

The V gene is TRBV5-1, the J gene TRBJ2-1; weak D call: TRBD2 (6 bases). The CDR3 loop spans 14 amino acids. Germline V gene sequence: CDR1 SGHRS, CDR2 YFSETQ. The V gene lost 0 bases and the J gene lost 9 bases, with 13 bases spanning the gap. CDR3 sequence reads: CASSLAVGSGEQFF. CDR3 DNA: TGCGCCAGCAGCTTGGCCGTCGGGAGCGGTGAGCAGTTCTTC.

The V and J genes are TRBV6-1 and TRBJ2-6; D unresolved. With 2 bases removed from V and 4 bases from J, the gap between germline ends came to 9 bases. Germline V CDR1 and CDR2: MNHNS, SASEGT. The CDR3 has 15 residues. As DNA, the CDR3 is TGTGCCAGCAGTGAATTTAGGTCCGGGGCCAACGTCCTGACTTTC. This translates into CASSEFRSGANVLTF.

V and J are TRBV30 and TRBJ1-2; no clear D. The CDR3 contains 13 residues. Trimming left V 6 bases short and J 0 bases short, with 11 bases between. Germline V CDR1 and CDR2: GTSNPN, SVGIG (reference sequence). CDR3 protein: CACTPETNYGYTF. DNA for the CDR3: TGTGCCTGTACACCGGAGACTAACTATGGCTACACCTTC. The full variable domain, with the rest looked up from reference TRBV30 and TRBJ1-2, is SQTIHQWPATLVQPVGSPLSLECTVEGTSNPNLYWYRQAAGRGLQLLFYSVGIGQISSEVPQNLSASRPQDRQFILSSKKLLLSDSGFYLCACTPETNYGYTFGSGTRLTVV.

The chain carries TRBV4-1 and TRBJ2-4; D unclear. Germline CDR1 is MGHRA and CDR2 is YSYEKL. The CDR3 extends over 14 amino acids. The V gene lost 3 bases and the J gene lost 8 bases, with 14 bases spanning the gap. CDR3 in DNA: TGCGCCAGCAGCCAGGATCCGAACCGGGACATTCAGTACTTC. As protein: CASSQDPNRDIQYF.

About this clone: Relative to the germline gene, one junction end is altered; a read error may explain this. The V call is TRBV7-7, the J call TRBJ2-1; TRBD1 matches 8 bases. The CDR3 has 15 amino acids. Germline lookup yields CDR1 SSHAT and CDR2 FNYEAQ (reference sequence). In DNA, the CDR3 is TGTGCTAGCAGCTTAGGACAGGGTAACTACAATGAGCAGTTCTTC. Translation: CASSLGQGNYNEQFF.

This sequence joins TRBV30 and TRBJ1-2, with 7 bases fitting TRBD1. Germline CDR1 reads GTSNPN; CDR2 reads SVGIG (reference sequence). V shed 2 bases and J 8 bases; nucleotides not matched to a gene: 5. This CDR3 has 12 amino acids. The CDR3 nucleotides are TGTGCCTGGAGTTTGACAGGGAAAGGCTACACCTTC. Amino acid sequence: CAWSLTGKGYTF.

The CDR3 DNA follows: TGCGCCAGCAGTGATCGGCAGGGGACCACTGAAGCTTTCTTT. Its translation: CASSDRQGTTEAFF. The chain couples TRBV10-2 to TRBJ1-1; a weak D match, TRBD1 (6 bases). This CDR3 spans 14 amino acids. Germline CDR1 and CDR2: WSHSY and SAAADI. V was pared by 3 bases and J by 4 bases, with 12 bases between.

Written as DNA, the CDR3 is TGTGCCAGCAGTTACTCGGGGAAGGGCGACTATGGCTACACCTTC. Its protein product is CASSYSGKGDYGYTF. The V gene is TRBV6-6, the J gene TRBJ1-2; D is undetermined. Germline-derived CDR1 and CDR2 are MNHNY and SVGAGI (reference sequence). The CDR3 length is 15 residues. Trimming stripped 0 bases from V and 3 bases from J, with 11 bases between.

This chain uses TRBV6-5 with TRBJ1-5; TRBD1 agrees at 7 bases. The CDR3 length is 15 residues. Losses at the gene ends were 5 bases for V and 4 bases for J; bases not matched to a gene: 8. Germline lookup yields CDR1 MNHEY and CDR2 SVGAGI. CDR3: CASSLNRGQNQPQHF. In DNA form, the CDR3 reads TGTGCCAGCAGTCTGAACAGGGGTCAAAATCAGCCCCAGCATTTT.

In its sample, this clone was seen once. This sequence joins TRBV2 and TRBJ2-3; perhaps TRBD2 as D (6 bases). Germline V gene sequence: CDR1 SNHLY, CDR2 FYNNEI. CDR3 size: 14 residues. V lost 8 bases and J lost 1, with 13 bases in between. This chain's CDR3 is CASSRESGTDTQYF. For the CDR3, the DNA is TGTGCCAGCTCACGGGAGAGTGGCACAGATACGCAGTATTTT.

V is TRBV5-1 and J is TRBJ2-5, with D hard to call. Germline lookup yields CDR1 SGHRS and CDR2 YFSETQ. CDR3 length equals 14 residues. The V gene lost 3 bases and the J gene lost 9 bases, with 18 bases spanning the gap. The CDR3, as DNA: TGCGCCAGCAGCTCGGACGCTATCACTTCCCCCCAGTACTTC. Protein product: CASSSDAITSPQYF. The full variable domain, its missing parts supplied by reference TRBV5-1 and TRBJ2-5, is KAGVTQTPRYLIKTRGQQVTLSCSPISGHRSVSWYQQTPGQGLQFLFEYFSETQRNKGNFPGRFSGRQFSNSRSEMNVSTLELGDSALYLCASSSDAITSPQYFGPGTRLLVL.

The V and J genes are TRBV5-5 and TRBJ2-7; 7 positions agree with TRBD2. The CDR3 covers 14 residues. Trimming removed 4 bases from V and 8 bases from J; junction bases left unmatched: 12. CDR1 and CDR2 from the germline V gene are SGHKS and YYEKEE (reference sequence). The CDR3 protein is CASSLWEGLAQQYF. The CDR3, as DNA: TGTGCCAGCAGCCTGTGGGAGGGGCTGGCGCAGCAGTACTTC.

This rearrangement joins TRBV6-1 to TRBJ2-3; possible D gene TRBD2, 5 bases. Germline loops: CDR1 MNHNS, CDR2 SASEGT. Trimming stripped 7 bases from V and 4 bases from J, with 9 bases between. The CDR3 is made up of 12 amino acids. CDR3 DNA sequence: TGTGCCAGCACGTGGGGAGCAGATACGCAGTATTTT. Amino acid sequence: CASTWGADTQYF.

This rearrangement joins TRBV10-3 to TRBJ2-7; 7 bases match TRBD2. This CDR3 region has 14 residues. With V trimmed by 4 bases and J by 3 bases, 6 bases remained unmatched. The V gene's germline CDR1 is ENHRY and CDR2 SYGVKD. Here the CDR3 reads CAISAPSGNYEQYF. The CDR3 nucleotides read TGTGCCATCAGTGCCCCTAGCGGAAACTACGAGCAGTACTTC.

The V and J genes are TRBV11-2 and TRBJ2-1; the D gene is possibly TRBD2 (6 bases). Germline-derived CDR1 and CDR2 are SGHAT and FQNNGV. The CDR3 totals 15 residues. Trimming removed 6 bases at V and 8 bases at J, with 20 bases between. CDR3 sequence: CASRTVREKGYEQFF. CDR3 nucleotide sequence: TGTGCCAGCAGAACAGTCCGGGAGAAGGGATATGAGCAGTTCTTC.

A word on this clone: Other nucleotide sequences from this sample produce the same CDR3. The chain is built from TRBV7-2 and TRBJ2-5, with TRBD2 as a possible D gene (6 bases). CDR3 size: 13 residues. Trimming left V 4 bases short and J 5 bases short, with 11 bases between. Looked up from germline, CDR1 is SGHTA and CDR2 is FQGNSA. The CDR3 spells CASSSLGGETQYF. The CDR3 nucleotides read TGTGCCAGCAGCTCCCTCGGGGGTGAGACCCAGTACTTC. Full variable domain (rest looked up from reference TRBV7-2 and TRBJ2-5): GAGVSQSPSNKVTEKGKDVELRCDPISGHTALYWYRQSLGQGLEFLIYFQGNSAPDKSGLPSDRFSAERTGGSVSTLTIQRTQQEDSAVYLCASSSLGGETQYFGPGTRLLVL.

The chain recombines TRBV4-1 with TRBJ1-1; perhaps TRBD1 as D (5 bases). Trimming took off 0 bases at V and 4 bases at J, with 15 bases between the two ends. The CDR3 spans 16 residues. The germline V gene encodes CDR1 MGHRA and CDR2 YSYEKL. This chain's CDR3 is CASSQDKKGSATEAFF. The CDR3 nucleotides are TGCGCCAGCAGCCAAGATAAGAAGGGGTCGGCCACTGAAGCTTTCTTT.

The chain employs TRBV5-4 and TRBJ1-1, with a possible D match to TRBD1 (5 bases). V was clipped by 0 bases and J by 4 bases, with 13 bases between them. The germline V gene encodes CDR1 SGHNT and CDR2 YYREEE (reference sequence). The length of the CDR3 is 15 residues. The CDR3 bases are TGTGCCAGCAGCTTGGACGCAGGGTGGGGCACTGAAGCTTTCTTT. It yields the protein CASSLDAGWGTEAFF.